These T cell receptor beta chains were read from a single sample in a study of beta chain features in type 1 diabetes. Profiled with immunoSEQ multiplex PCR; TCRdb holds only in-frame clones, not every one. Altogether hundreds of thousands of clones are present, about 14% being singletons, with the ten largest covering roughly 0.036%. The sample was naive CD4+ T cells from blood. These receptors were taken from a man between 25 and 39 years old in good health. Both conserved end residues are part of each CDR3. A D gene is named only where the DNA matches it firmly. A row's size may be missing; if present it is once, few, many or a size class.

D,V,size,J,DNA,CDR3
.,TRBV25-1,few,TRBJ1-2,TGTGCCAGCAGTGAAGGCCCAGGGGACGGCTACACCTTC,CASSEGPGDGYTF
TRBD2,TRBV5-4,few,TRBJ2-6,TGTGCCAGCAGCCCGGGACTAGCGGGAGCGTCGAACTCTGGGGCCAACGTCCTGACTTTC,CASSPGLAGASNSGANVLTF
.,TRBV6-6,.,TRBJ1-6,TGTGCCAGCAGTTACAGAGGGAGTGATAATTCACCCCTCCACTTT,CASSYRGSDNSPLHF
.,TRBV14,few,TRBJ2-3,TGTGCCAGCAGCCAAGATGGAGGACTTGGTTACGCAGATACGCAGTATTTT,CASSQDGGLGYADTQYF
.,TRBV9,once,TRBJ2-5,TGTGCCAGCAGCGTAGGCCCAGCGGCGGAAGAGACCCAGTACTTC,CASSVGPAAEETQYF
.,TRBV2,.,TRBJ2-1,TGTGCCAGCAAAAGTCTCGGGAATGAGCAGTTCTTC,CASKSLGNEQFF
.,TRBV27,.,TRBJ2-6,TGTGCCAGCACCCTCCGCGACTCTGGGGCCAACGTCCTGACTTTC,CASTLRDSGANVLTF
.,TRBV7-6,few,TRBJ2-5,TGTGCCAGCAGCTTAATGGGGGCAGGGGAGACCCAGTACTTC,CASSLMGAGETQYF
.,TRBV19,.,TRBJ2-7,TGTGCCAGTAGTACCCCCTACGAGCAGTACTTC,CASSTPYEQYF
.,TRBV10-3,.,TRBJ2-4,TGTGCCAGCAGTCGGGACAAAAAAAACATTCAGTACTTC,CASSRDKKNIQYF
TRBD1,TRBV11-2,few,TRBJ1-2,TGTGCCAGCAGCCCCGAGGGCAGGGGGAAGAGATTTCATGGCTACACCTTC,CASSPEGRGKRFHGYTF
TRBD2,TRBV29-1,few,TRBJ2-7,TGCAGCGTGAGCGGGGGCCCCTCGGACGAGCAGTACTTC,CSVSGGPSDEQYF
.,TRBV7-2,few,TRBJ2-1,TGTGCCAGCAGCACCAGCGGGCACTCCTACAATGAGCAGTTCTTC,CASSTSGHSYNEQFF
TRBD1,TRBV4-3,.,TRBJ2-1,TGCGCCAGCAGCCAAGTGGGGACAGGGGTCCATGAGCAGTTCTTC,CASSQVGTGVHEQFF
.,TRBV4-3,few,TRBJ2-1,TGCGCCAGCAGCCAATTTCCGGCGGTGCAGTTCTTC,CASSQFPAVQFF
TRBD2,TRBV18,few,TRBJ2-1,TGTGCCAGCTCACCACTAGCGGGGGGCTCCTACAATGAGCAGTTCTTC,CASSPLAGGSYNEQFF
.,TRBV4-3,.,TRBJ1-1,TGCGCCAGCAGCCAAGTTTGGCCCGTGAACACTGAAGCTTTCTTT,CASSQVWPVNTEAFF
.,TRBV30,.,TRBJ2-6,TGTGCCTGGAACCATGGAAAACCGGGCTCTGGGGCCAACGTCCTGACTTTC,CAWNHGKPGSGANVLTF
.,TRBV6-5,.,TRBJ2-5,TGTGCCAGCAGTCGACCGGGACTCCCAGAAGAGACCCAGTACTTC,CASSRPGLPEETQYF
TRBD2,TRBV5-1,few,TRBJ2-5,TGCGCCTCAAAACCCCGCCCAGGGACTACTCAAGAGACCCAGTACTTC,CASKPRPGTTQETQYF
.,TRBV2,few,TRBJ2-1,TGTGCCAGCAGTGAAACCCCATCAGCAAACAATGAGCAGTTCTTC,CASSETPSANNEQFF
TRBD1,TRBV7-2,few,TRBJ2-5,TGTGCCAGCAGCTTAGCGAGGACAGGGAATACAGAGACCCAGTACTTC,CASSLARTGNTETQYF
.,TRBV7-9,.,TRBJ2-1,TGTGCCAGCAGCCAAGCGGGCGGTGGGGAATACTGGAATGAGCAGTTCTTC,CASSQAGGGEYWNEQFF
TRBD2,TRBV30,.,TRBJ2-3,TGTGCCTGGAGTCCCGGGACTAGCGGGATGTCAGATACGCAGTATTTT,CAWSPGTSGMSDTQYF
.,TRBV7-2,.,TRBJ2-1,TGTGCCAGCAGCCTTCCAGTCCGCAATGAGCAGTTCTTC,CASSLPVRNEQFF
.,TRBV19,few,TRBJ1-5,TGTGCCAGTAGTAGCGGAGGGGACAATCAGCCCCAGCATTTT,CASSSGGDNQPQHF
.,TRBV6-1,.,TRBJ2-5,TGTGCCAGCAGTGCGGGGGTCCATGGGGAGACCCAGTACTTC,CASSAGVHGETQYF
.,TRBV29-1,few,TRBJ2-3,TGCAGCGCGAGGGGGGATACGCAGTATTTT,CSARGDTQYF
.,TRBV5-1,.,TRBJ2-1,TGCGCCAGCAGCGGAAGCTCCTACAATGAGCAGTTCTTC,CASSGSSYNEQFF
TRBD2,TRBV4-1,.,TRBJ2-3,TGCGCCAGCAGCAGACTAGCGGGGACTACCATGGGGGGAGATACGCAGTATTTT,CASSRLAGTTMGGDTQYF
.,TRBV7-3,.,TRBJ2-1,TGTGCCAGCAGCTTACCTACAGGGAATGGGAATGAGCAGTTCTTC,CASSLPTGNGNEQFF
.,TRBV6-5,few,TRBJ1-5,TGTGCCAGCAGTACCCAGGGGATTCGGAATCAGCCCCAGCATTTT,CASSTQGIRNQPQHF
.,TRBV7-2,.,TRBJ2-3,TGTGCCAGCAGCTTCTTGCGGACATTCACAGATACGCAGTATTTT,CASSFLRTFTDTQYF
TRBD1,TRBV18,few,TRBJ1-3,TGTGCCAGCTCACCCCTCTCCGGGACAGGGAGCACCATATATTTT,CASSPLSGTGSTIYF
.,TRBV6-5,.,TRBJ1-1,TGTGCCAGCAGCCCCATCCCAGGGGCCACTGAAGCTTTCTTT,CASSPIPGATEAFF
.,TRBV27,.,TRBJ1-5,TGTGCCAGCAGTTTAGAGGGGATGAGCAATCAGCCCCAGCATTTT,CASSLEGMSNQPQHF
.,TRBV14,few,TRBJ1-1,TGTGCCAGCTCTCCAGGGACTGAAGCTTTCTTT,CASSPGTEAFF
TRBD1,TRBV7-8,few,TRBJ2-7,TGTGCCAGCAGCCTAGGGACAGGATCCTCTTACGAGCAGTACTTC,CASSLGTGSSYEQYF
.,TRBV30,.,TRBJ2-1,TGTGCCTGGAGTGCAGTGGCGTTGAATGAGCAGTTCTTC,CAWSAVALNEQFF